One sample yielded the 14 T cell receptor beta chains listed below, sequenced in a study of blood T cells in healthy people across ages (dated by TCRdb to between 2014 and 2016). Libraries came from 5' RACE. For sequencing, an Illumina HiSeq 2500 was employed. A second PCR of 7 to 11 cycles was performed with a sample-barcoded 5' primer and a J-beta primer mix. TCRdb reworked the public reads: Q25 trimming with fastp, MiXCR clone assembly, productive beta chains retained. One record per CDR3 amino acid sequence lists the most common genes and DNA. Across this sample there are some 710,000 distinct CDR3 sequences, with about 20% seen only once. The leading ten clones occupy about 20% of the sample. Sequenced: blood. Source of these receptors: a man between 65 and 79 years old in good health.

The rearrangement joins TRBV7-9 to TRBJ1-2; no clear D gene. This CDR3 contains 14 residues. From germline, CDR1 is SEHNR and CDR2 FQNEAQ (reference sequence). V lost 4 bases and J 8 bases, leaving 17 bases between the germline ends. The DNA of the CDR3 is TGTGCCAGCAGCTCCCCCGGTTGGGAACAGGGCTACACCTTC. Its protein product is CASSSPGWEQGYTF.

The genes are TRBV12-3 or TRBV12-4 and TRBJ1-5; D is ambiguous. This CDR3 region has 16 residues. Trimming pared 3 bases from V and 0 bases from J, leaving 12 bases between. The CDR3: CASSLYRFNSNQPQHF. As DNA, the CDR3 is TGTGCCAGCAGTTTGTACAGATTTAATAGCAATCAGCCCCAGCATTTT.

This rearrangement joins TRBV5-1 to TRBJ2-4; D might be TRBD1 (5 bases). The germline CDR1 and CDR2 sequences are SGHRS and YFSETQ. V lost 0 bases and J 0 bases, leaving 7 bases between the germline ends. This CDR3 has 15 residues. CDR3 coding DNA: TGCGCCAGCAGCTTGGTCCAGGGAGCCAAAAACATTCAGTACTTC. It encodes CASSLVQGAKNIQYF.

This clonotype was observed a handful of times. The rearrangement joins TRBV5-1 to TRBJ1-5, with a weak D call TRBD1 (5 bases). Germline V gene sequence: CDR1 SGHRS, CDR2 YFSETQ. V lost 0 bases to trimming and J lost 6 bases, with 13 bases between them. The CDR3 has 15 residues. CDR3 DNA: TGCGCCAGCAGCTTGGATACGGGGGATGGTCAGCCCCAGCATTTT. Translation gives CASSLDTGDGQPQHF.

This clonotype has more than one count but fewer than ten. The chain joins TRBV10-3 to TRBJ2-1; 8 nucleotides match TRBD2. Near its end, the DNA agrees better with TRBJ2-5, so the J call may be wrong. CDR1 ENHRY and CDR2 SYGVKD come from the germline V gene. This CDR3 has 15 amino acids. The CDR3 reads CAISDSGGVMETQYF. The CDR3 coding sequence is TGTGCCATCAGTGATTCGGGGGGGGTCATGGAGACCCAGTACTTC.

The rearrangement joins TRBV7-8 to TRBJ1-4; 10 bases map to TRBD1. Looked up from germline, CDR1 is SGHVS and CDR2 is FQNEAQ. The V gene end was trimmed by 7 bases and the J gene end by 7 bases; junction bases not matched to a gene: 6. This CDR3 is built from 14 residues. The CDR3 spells CASKLTGGSEKLFF. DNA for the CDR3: TGTGCCAGCAAACTGACAGGGGGCAGTGAAAAACTGTTTTTT.

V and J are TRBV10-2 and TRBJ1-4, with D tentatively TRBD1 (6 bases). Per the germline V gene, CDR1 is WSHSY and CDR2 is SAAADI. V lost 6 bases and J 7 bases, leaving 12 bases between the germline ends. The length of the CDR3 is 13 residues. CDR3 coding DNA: TGCGCCAGCAGGACAGGATCTGGTGAAAAACTGTTTTTT. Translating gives CASRTGSGEKLFF.

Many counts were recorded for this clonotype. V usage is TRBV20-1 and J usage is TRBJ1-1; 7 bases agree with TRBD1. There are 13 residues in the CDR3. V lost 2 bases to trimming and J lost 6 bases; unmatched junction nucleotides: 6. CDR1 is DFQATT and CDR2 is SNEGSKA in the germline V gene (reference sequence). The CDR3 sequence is CSARHRGRPEAFF. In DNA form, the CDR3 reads TGCAGTGCTAGACACAGGGGTAGACCTGAAGCTTTCTTT.

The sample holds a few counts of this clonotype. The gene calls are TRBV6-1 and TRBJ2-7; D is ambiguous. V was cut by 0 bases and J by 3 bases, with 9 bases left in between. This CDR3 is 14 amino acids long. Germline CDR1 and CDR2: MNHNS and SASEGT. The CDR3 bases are TGTGCCAGCAGTGAAGCGCCTTTTGGCTACGAGCAGTACGTC. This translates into CASSEAPFGYEQYV.

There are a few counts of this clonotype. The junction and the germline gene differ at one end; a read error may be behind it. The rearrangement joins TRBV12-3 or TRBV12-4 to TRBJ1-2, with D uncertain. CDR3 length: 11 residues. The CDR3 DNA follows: TGTGCCGGCAGTTTTCAAGGATTGGCTCTCTTC. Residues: CAGSFQGLALF.

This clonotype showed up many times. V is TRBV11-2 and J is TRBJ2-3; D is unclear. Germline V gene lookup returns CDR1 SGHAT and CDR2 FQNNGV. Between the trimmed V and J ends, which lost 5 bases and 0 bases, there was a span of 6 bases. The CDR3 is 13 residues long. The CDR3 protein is CASSQYSTDTQYF. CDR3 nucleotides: TGTGCCAGCAGCCAGTACAGCACAGATACGCAGTATTTT.

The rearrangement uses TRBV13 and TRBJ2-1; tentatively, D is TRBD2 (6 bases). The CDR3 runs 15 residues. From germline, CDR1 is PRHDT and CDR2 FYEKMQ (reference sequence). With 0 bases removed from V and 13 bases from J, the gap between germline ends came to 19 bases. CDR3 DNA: TGTGCCAGCAGCTTAGGGGGAGGAGCGACACGTTACCAGTTCTTC. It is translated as CASSLGGGATRYQFF.

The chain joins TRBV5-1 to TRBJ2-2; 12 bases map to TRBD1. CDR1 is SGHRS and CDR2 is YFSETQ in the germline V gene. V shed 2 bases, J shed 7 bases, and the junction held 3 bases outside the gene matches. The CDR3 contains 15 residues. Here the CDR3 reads CASSFRDRGRGELFF. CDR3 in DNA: TGCGCCAGCAGCTTCCGGGACAGGGGGCGCGGGGAGCTGTTTTTT.

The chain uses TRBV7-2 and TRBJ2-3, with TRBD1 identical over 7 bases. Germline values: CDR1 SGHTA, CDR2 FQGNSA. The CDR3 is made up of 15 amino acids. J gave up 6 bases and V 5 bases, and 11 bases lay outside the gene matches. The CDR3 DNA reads TGTGCCAGCAGCCAGGACAGGAGACACACGGATACGCAGTATTTT. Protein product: CASSQDRRHTDTQYF.